One sample yielded the 25 T cell receptor beta chains listed below, sequenced in a study of patients and donors after allogeneic stem cell transplantation. Using its own MiXCR run on the RT-PCR reads, TCRdb lists one record per CDR3 protein. Here the sample spans 150,000 to 250,000 distinct CDR3 sequences, less than 45% being singletons. The sample was blood, either unsorted or a sorted T cell fraction (not recorded which). These receptors were taken from a human donor who was either an allogeneic HSCT recipient or a stem cell or donor lymphocyte infusion donor (not recorded which). It is not recorded whose cells these are; they may come from a transplant donor.

V gene TRBV7-3 combines with J gene TRBJ2-1; 11 bases align to TRBD2. Trimming removed 0 bases from V and 4 bases from J; junction bases left unmatched: 11. Germline CDR1 and CDR2: SGHTA and FQGTGA. This CDR3 is 19 amino acids long. The CDR3 region has the DNA TGTGCCAGCAGCTTAACAAGGCCCTCGACTAGCGGGAATTACAATGAGCAGTTCTTC. Protein sequence: CASSLTRPSTSGNYNEQFF.

The chain couples TRBV6-5 to TRBJ1-1; D unclear. Germline V gene sequence: CDR1 MNHEY, CDR2 SVGAGI. V was trimmed by 2 bases and J by 8 bases, leaving 9 bases between them. The CDR3 has 12 residues. CDR3 in DNA: TGTGCCAGCAGTTACGGTTCCAGGGAAGCTTTCTTT. It translates to CASSYGSREAFF.

This clonotype turned up a few times. The chain has TRBV27 and TRBJ1-4, with a tentative D call TRBD1 (5 bases). V gave up 6 bases and J gave up 0 bases, with 14 bases separating them. Germline lookup yields CDR1 MNHEY and CDR2 SMNVEV (reference sequence). CDR3 length: 16 amino acids. The CDR3 reads CASSPLGEATNEKLFF. As DNA, the CDR3 is TGTGCCAGCAGCCCCCTGGGGGAAGCAACTAATGAAAAACTGTTTTTT.

The CDR3 loop reads CATSSSGGTNEKLFF. The CDR3 bases are TGTGCCACCAGCAGTAGTGGAGGAACTAATGAAAAACTGTTTTTT. The rearrangement links TRBV15 to TRBJ1-4; the D is unclear. The CDR3 consists of 15 residues. Trimming left V 3 bases short and J 1 base short, with 9 bases between. From germline, CDR1 is LNHNV and CDR2 YYDKDF (reference sequence).

V and J are TRBV12-3 or TRBV12-4 and TRBJ2-3, with D uncertain. V lost 9 bases and J lost 5, with 15 bases in between. There are 13 residues in the CDR3. This chain's CDR3 is CASDRAAQDTQYF. The CDR3 DNA sequence: TGTGCCAGTGACCGGGCTGCTCAAGATACGCAGTATTTT.

The genes are TRBV6-5 and TRBJ1-4; TRBD1 aligns across 8 bases. CDR3 length equals 15 residues. Trimming at V came to 6 bases and at J to 6 bases, leaving 9 bases not matched to a gene. Germline V gene data show CDR1 as MNHEY and CDR2 as SVGAGI. The CDR3 coding sequence is TGTGCCAGCAGCCGCACTCAGGGGGCAGATGAAAAACTGTTTTTT. It translates to CASSRTQGADEKLFF.

This clonotype was recorded a few times. The chain uses TRBV7-9 and TRBJ2-3, with 14 bases identical to TRBD2. Germline V gives CDR1 SEHNR, CDR2 FQNEAQ (reference sequence). The CDR3 has 18 residues. With 3 bases clipped from V and 6 bases from J, the junction kept 11 bases outside the gene matches. CDR3 nucleotide sequence: TGTGCCAGCAGCTTCGGGACTAGCGGGAGTCATCGGGAGGATACGCAGTATTTT. This sequence encodes CASSFGTSGSHREDTQYF.

A few counts support this clonotype. The chain recombines TRBV19 with TRBJ1-5; D is unclear. This CDR3 has 14 residues. Trimming left V 5 bases short and J 1 base short, with 9 bases between. Germline values: CDR1 LNHDA, CDR2 SQIVND (reference sequence). The CDR3 DNA sequence: TGTGCCAGTAGTTTCATGGGGAGCAATCAGCCCCAGCATTTT. Residues: CASSFMGSNQPQHF.

This clonotype was seen more than once but under ten times. The rearrangement joins TRBV29-1 to TRBJ1-1; the D is unclear. CDR3 size: 10 residues. Germline CDR1 SQVTM, CDR2 ANQGSEA. Between the trimmed V and J ends, which lost 0 bases and 7 bases, there was a span of 3 bases. Here the CDR3 reads CSVEEDEAFF. The CDR3 bases are TGCAGCGTTGAAGAAGATGAAGCTTTCTTT.

The V gene is TRBV4-1, the J gene TRBJ2-3, with D uncertain. Germline V CDR1 and CDR2: MGHRA, YSYEKL. The CDR3 extends over 15 amino acids. Trimming took off 0 bases at V and 1 base at J, with 8 bases between the two ends. Here the CDR3 reads CASSQEHSGTDTQYF. CDR3 bases: TGCGCCAGCAGCCAAGAACACTCAGGCACAGATACGCAGTATTTT.

The rearrangement uses TRBV20-1 and TRBJ2-1; no reliable D call. Germline V gene lookup returns CDR1 DFQATT and CDR2 SNEGSKA (reference sequence). The ends were cut back, 3 bases at V and 6 bases at J, with 12 bases in the middle. CDR3 length: 13 amino acids. The CDR3 coding sequence is TGCAGTGCTAGCCCTGGAGCCGTCAATGAGCAGTTCTTC. Protein: CSASPGAVNEQFF.

This clonotype was seen more than once but under ten times. The chain is built from TRBV7-9 and TRBJ1-2; 12 bases fit TRBD1. The CDR3 is 13 amino acids. Trimming took 7 bases from V and 11 from J; bases not matched to a gene: 8. Germline-derived CDR1 and CDR2 are SEHNR and FQNEAQ (reference sequence). The chain's CDR3 is CASIEGQGAGYTF. The CDR3 nucleotides are TGTGCCAGCATCGAGGGACAGGGGGCAGGGTACACCTTC. The full variable domain, in which reference TRBV7-9 and TRBJ1-2 provide the parts outside the CDR3, is DTGVSQNPRHKITKRGQNVTFRCDPISEHNRLYWYRQTLGQGPEFLTYFQNEAQLEKSRLLSDRFSAERPKGSFSTLEIQRTEQGDSAMYLCASIEGQGAGYTFGSGTRLTVV.

This clonotype was observed a handful of times. The chain uses TRBV29-1 and TRBJ1-2, with unresolved D. This CDR3 is built from 11 residues. The V and J ends lost 8 bases and 5 bases respectively, with 12 bases between them. Looked up from germline, CDR1 is SQVTM and CDR2 is ANQGSEA. CDR3 loop: CSCLGVYGYTF. In DNA, the CDR3 is TGCAGCTGTTTAGGAGTTTATGGCTACACCTTC.

The J gene is TRBJ1-1, the V gene TRBV9; D not certain. Trimming took off 2 bases at V and 1 base at J, with 15 bases between the two ends. CDR3 size: 16 residues. Germline CDR1 reads SGDLS; CDR2 reads YYNGEE. As DNA, the CDR3 is TGTGCCAGCAGCGTTCATTCCAGACACCCGAACACTGAAGCTTTCTTT. The encoded protein is CASSVHSRHPNTEAFF.

The chain joins TRBV7-3 to TRBJ2-2, with D unresolved. Germline V lookup: CDR1 SGHTA, CDR2 FQGTGA. With 7 bases removed from V and 4 bases from J, the gap between germline ends came to 16 bases. CDR3 length: 15 residues. In DNA, the CDR3 is TGTGCCAGCACCCTCCTTCCGGTTAGCACCGGGGAGCTGTTTTTT. Its translation: CASTLLPVSTGELFF.

The chain uses TRBV6-1 and TRBJ1-2; D gene unclear. This CDR3 is 13 amino acids long. The germline V and J ends were trimmed by 7 bases and 3 bases, with 12 bases remaining between them. Germline CDR1 is MNHNS and CDR2 is SASEGT. The DNA for the CDR3 is TGTGCCAGCACCCTTACCCCAGACTATGGCTACACCTTC. It specifies CASTLTPDYGYTF.

This clonotype was found a few times. V is TRBV28 and J is TRBJ2-1; the match to TRBD1 covers 7 bases. V gave up 8 bases and J gave up 7 bases; unmatched junction bases: 2. The germline gives CDR1 MDHEN, CDR2 SYDVKM. This CDR3 region has 11 residues. The CDR3 bases are TGTGCCAGCTCAGGGGGTAATGAGCAGTTCTTC. Amino acids: CASSGGNEQFF.

This clonotype came up a few times. The chain combines TRBV13 with TRBJ1-1; weak D call: TRBD1 (6 bases). The CDR3 runs 11 residues. The V gene lost 8 bases and the J gene lost 5 bases, with 9 bases spanning the gap. CDR1 PRHDT and CDR2 FYEKMQ come from the germline V gene (reference sequence). In DNA form, the CDR3 reads TGTGCCAGCCCGCAGGGGACTGAAGCTTTCTTT. Amino acids: CASPQGTEAFF.

This clonotype appeared a few times. CDR3 bases: TGTGCCAGCAGCTTAGGAGGGACGACTAATGAAAAACTGTTTTTT. Its translation: CASSLGGTTNEKLFF. The chain has TRBV7-9 and TRBJ1-4; possible D gene TRBD1, 5 bases. Trimming removed 1 base from V and 2 bases from J, with 8 bases in between. Germline lookup yields CDR1 SEHNR and CDR2 FQNEAQ (reference sequence). The CDR3 runs to 15 residues.

This chain uses TRBV5-6 with TRBJ2-1; D possibly uses TRBD1 or TRBD2 (5 bases each). Trimming removed 4 bases at V and 5 bases at J, with 16 bases between. The V gene's germline CDR1 is SGHDT and CDR2 YYEEEE. This CDR3 contains 15 residues. Written as DNA, the CDR3 is TGTGCCAGCAGCCTCCCCGGGGTGGGGCACAATGAGCAGTTCTTC. Translated: CASSLPGVGHNEQFF.

In DNA form, the CDR3 reads TGTGCCAGCAGTTCAGGGACACTTAGCACAGATACGCAGTATTTT. This encodes CASSSGTLSTDTQYF. The chain joins TRBV12-3 or TRBV12-4 to TRBJ2-3, with D tentatively TRBD1 (6 bases). V was clipped by 4 bases and J by 0 bases, with 11 bases between them. The CDR3 is 15 amino acids.

This clonotype appeared a single time. The V call is TRBV9, the J call TRBJ2-1; no reliable D call. Germline-derived CDR1 and CDR2 are SGDLS and YYNGEE. CDR3 size: 15 residues. V lost 0 bases and J lost 1, with 8 bases in between. The CDR3 region is CASSVGQTSYNEQFF. The CDR3 DNA is TGTGCCAGCAGCGTAGGCCAGACTTCCTACAATGAGCAGTTCTTC.

Only a few counts were recorded for this clonotype. The chain employs TRBV12-3 or TRBV12-4 and TRBJ1-4; D unresolved. V was pared by 3 bases and J by 7 bases, with 18 bases between. The CDR3 has 16 residues. CDR3 sequence: CASSFQFDRAGEKLFF. The CDR3 DNA reads as TGTGCCAGCAGTTTCCAATTCGATCGAGCAGGTGAAAAACTGTTTTTT.

The J gene is TRBJ2-1, the V gene TRBV6-2 or TRBV6-3; possibly TRBD1 for D (6 bases). The length of the CDR3 is 17 residues. Per germline, CDR1 MNHEY and CDR2 SVGEGT. Trimming left V 8 bases short and J 5 bases short, with 25 bases between. The CDR3 protein is CASQNPLTGYENNEQFF. The DNA of the CDR3 is TGTGCCAGCCAAAACCCTCTTACAGGGTACGAAAACAATGAGCAGTTCTTC.

This clonotype was observed a few times. The rearrangement links TRBV6-1 to TRBJ1-2; D might be TRBD1 (5 bases). This CDR3 spans 10 amino acids. With 8 bases removed from V and 8 bases from J, the gap between germline ends came to 9 bases. Germline CDR1 and CDR2: MNHNS and SASEGT. The CDR3 DNA follows: TGTGCCAGCTCGGGGGACGGCTACACCTTC. Protein: CASSGDGYTF.